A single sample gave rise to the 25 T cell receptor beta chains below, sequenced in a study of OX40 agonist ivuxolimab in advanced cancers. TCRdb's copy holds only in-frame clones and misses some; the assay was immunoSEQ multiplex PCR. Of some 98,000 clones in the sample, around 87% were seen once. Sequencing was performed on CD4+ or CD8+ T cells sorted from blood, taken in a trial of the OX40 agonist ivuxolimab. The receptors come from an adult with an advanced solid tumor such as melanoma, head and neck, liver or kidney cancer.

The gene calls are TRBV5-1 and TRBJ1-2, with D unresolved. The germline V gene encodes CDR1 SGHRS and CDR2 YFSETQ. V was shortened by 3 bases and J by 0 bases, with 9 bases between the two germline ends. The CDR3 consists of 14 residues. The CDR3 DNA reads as TGCGCCAGCAGCTCAGAAAATGCTAACTATGGCTACACCTTC. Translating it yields CASSSENANYGYTF. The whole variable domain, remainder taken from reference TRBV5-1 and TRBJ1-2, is KAGVTQTPRYLIKTRGQQVTLSCSPISGHRSVSWYQQTPGQGLQFLFEYFSETQRNKGNFPGRFSGRQFSNSRSEMNVSTLELGDSALYLCASSSENANYGYTFGSGTRLTVV.

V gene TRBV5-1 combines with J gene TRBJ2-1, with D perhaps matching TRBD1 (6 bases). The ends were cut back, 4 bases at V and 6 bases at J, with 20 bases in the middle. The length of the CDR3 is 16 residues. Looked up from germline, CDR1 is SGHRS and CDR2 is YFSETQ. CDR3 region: CASSAAGTNGVNEQFF. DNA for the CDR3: TGCGCCAGCAGCGCCGCCGGGACAAACGGGGTCAATGAGCAGTTCTTC.

As DNA, the CDR3 is TGTGCCAGCAGCTTCGACCGCGGCACTGAAGCTTTCTTT. Encoded protein: CASSFDRGTEAFF. This rearrangement joins TRBV7-2 to TRBJ1-1; D uncertain. The CDR3 is made up of 13 amino acids. Germline lookup yields CDR1 SGHTA and CDR2 FQGNSA. V shed 3 bases and J shed 4 bases, with 9 bases lying between them.

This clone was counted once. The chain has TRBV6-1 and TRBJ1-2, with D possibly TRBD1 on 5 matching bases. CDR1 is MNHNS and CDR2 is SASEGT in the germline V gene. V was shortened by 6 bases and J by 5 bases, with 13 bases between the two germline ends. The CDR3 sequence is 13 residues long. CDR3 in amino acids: CASRENQGYGYTF. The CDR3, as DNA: TGTGCCAGCAGGGAAAATCAGGGATATGGCTACACCTTC.

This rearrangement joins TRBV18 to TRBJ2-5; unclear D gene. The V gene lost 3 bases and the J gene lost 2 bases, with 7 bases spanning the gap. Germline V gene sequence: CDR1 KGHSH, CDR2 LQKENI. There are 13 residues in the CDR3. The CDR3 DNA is TGTGCCAGCTCACCGCAGGAGCAAGAGACCCAGTACTTC. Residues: CASSPQEQETQYF.

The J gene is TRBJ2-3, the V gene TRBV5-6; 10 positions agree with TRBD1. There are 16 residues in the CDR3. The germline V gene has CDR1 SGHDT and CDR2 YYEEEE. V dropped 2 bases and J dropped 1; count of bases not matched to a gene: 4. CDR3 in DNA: TGTGCCAGCAGCTTAGACAGGGGGCGCGGCACAGATACGCAGTATTTT. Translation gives CASSLDRGRGTDTQYF.

CDR3 sequence (DNA): TGTGCCAGCAGCTTGGTTGACAGGGGTAATTCACCCCTCCACTTT. Its protein is CASSLVDRGNSPLHF. J is TRBJ1-6 and V is TRBV5-5, with 8 bases that match TRBD1. Germline CDR1 is SGHKS and CDR2 is YYEKEE (reference sequence). The ends lost 0 bases at V and 6 bases at J; junction bases unmatched: 2. This CDR3 spans 15 amino acids.

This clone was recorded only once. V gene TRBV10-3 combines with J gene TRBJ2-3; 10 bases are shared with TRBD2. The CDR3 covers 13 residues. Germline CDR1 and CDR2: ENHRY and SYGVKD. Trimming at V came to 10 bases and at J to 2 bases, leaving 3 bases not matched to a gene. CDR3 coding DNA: TGTGCCACAAGCGGGGGGGCCACAGATACGCAGTATTTT. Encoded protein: CATSGGATDTQYF.

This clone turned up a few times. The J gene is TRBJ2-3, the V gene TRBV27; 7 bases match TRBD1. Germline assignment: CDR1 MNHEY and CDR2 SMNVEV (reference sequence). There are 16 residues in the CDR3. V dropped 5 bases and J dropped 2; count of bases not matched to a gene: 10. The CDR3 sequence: CASSPTGTAITDTQYF. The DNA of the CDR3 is TGTGCCAGCAGTCCCACCGGGACAGCGATCACAGATACGCAGTATTTT.

The CDR3 nucleotides read TGTGCCAGTAGTCCTGGACAGGGAAACACCATATATTTT. Translating it yields CASSPGQGNTIYF. This sequence joins TRBV19 and TRBJ1-3; weak D call: TRBD1 (6 bases). Per germline, CDR1 LNHDA and CDR2 SQIVND (reference sequence). This CDR3 has 13 amino acids. V was pared by 5 bases and J by 4 bases, with 9 bases between.

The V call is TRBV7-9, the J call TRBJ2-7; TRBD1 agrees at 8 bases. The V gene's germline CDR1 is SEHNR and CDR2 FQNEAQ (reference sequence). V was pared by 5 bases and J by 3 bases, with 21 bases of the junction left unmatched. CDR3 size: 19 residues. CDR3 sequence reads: CASSPGQGGRRTADYEQYF. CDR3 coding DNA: TGTGCCAGCAGCCCCGGACAGGGAGGCCGTAGGACGGCCGACTACGAGCAGTACTTC.

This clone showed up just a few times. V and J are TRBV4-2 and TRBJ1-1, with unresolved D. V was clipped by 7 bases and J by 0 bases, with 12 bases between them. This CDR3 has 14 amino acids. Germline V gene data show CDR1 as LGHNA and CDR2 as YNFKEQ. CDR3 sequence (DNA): TGTGCCAGCAAAGTCCTGGAAATGAACACTGAAGCTTTCTTT. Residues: CASKVLEMNTEAFF.

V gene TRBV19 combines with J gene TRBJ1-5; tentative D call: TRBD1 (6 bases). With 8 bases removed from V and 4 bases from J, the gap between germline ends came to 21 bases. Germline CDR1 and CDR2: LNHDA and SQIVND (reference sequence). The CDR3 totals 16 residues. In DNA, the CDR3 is TGTGCCAGTCAGGGATTCTCGCCAGGGGAAAATCAGCCCCAGCATTTT. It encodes CASQGFSPGENQPQHF.

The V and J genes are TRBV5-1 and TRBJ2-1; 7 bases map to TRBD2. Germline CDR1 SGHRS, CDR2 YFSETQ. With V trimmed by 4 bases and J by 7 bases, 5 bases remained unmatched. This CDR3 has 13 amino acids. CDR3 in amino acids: CASSREEGNEQFF. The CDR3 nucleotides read TGCGCCAGCAGCCGGGAGGAAGGGAATGAGCAGTTCTTC.

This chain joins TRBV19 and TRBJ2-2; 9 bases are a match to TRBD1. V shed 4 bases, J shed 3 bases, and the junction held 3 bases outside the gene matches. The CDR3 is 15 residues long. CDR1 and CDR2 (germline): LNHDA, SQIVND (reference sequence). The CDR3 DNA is TGTGCCAGTAGTAGACAGGGGGTACACACCGGGGAGCTGTTTTTT. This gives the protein CASSRQGVHTGELFF.

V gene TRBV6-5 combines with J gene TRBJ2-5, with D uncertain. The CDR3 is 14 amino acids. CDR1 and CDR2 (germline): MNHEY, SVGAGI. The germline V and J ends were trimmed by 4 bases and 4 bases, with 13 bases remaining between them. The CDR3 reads CASSSSSSGETQYF. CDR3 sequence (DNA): TGTGCCAGCAGTTCGTCGTCGTCGGGAGAGACCCAGTACTTC.

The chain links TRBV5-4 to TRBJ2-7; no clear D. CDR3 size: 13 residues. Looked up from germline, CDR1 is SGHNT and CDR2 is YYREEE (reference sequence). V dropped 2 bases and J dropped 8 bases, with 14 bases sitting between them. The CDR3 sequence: CASSFGADFKQYF. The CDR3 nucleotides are TGTGCCAGCAGCTTCGGAGCCGATTTTAAGCAGTACTTC.

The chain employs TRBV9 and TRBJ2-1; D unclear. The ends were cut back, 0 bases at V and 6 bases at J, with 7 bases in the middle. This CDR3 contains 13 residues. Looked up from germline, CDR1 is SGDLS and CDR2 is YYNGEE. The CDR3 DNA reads TGTGCCAGCAGCGTAGGGCGGCTCAATGAGCAGTTCTTC. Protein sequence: CASSVGRLNEQFF.

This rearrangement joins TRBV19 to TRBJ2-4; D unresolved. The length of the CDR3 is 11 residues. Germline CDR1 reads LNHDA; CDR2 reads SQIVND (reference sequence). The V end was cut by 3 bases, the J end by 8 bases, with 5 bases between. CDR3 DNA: TGTGCCAGTAGTATCTTGGACATTCAGTACTTC. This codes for CASSILDIQYF.

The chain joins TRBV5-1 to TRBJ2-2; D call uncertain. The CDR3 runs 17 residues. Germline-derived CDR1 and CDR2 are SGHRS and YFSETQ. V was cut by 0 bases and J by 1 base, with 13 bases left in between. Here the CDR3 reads CASSLALTVKNTGELFF. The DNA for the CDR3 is TGCGCCAGCAGCTTGGCCCTTACGGTTAAGAACACCGGGGAGCTGTTTTTT. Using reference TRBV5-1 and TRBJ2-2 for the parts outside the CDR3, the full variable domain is KAGVTQTPRYLIKTRGQQVTLSCSPISGHRSVSWYQQTPGQGLQFLFEYFSETQRNKGNFPGRFSGRQFSNSRSEMNVSTLELGDSALYLCASSLALTVKNTGELFFGEGSRLTVL.

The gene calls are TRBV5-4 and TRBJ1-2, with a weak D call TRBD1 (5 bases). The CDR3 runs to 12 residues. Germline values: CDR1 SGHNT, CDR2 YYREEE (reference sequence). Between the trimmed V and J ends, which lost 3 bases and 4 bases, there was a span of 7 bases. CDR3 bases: TGTGCCAGCAGCTCAGGGTCCTATGGCTACACCTTC. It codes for CASSSGSYGYTF.

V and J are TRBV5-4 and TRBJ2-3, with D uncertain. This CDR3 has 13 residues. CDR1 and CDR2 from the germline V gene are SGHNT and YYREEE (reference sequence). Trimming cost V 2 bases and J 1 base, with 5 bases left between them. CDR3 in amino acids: CASSLVRTDTQYF. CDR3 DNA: TGTGCCAGCAGCTTAGTCCGCACAGATACGCAGTATTTT.

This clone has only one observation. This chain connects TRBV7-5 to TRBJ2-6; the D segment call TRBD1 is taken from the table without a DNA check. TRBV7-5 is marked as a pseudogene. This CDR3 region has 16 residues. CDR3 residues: CVRSDKTVSGANVLTF. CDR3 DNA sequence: TGTGTCAGAAGCGATAAGACAGTCTCTGGGGCCAACGTCCTGACTTTC.

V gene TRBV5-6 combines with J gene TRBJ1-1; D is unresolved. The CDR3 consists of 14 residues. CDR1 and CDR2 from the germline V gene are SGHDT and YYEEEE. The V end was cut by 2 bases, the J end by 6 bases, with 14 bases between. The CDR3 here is CASSLFTGFPEAFF. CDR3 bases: TGTGCCAGCAGCTTATTCACGGGGTTCCCTGAAGCTTTCTTT.

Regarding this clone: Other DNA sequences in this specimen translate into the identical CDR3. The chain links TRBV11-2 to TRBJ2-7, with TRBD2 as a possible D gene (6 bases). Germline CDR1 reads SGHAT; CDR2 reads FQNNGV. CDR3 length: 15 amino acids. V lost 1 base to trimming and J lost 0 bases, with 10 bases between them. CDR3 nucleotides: TGTGCCAGCAGCTTAGTCGGGGGAAGCTCCTACGAGCAGTACTTC. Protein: CASSLVGGSSYEQYF. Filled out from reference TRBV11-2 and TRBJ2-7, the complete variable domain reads EAGVAQSPRYKIIEKRQSVAFWCNPISGHATLYWYQQILGQGPKLLIQFQNNGVVDDSQLPKDRFSAERLKGVDSTLKIQPAKLEDSAVYLCASSLVGGSSYEQYFGPGTRLTVT.